This record concerns one TCR beta chain sequence. Its antigen is unidentified. This sample includes further DNA sequences coding for the same CDR3. The PCR employed 60 Vbeta primers together with 13 Jbeta primers. Profiling relied on immunoSEQ multiplex PCR, and the TCRdb table lists in-frame clones only, not all of them. This table holds 140,000 to 150,000 clones, 80% found once. The data are from a study of cytomegalovirus exposure and HLA in healthy donors. Across the whole study: Unique TCRs numbering some 77 million, obtained from HLA-typed donors, made up an early data release. About 79% of 398 genotyped donors fell in the Caucasian-associated ancestry cluster. Study observations and caveats: Cytomegalovirus association was assigned to about 150 TCR beta chains.

Germline CDR1 and CDR2: MGHRA and YSYEKL. This CDR3 region has 16 residues. The V gene lost 3 bases and the J gene lost 5 bases, with 19 bases spanning the gap. This TCR derives from a man in his forties in good health and CMV-seronegative. This chain links TRBV4-1 with TRBJ2-5; the D gene is possibly TRBD1 (5 bases). Sequencing input: PBMCs. The CDR3 nucleotides are TGCGCCAGCAGCCACGACCGGGCAGGGCTAAAGGAGACCCAGTACTTC. Protein sequence: CASSHDRAGLKETQYF.